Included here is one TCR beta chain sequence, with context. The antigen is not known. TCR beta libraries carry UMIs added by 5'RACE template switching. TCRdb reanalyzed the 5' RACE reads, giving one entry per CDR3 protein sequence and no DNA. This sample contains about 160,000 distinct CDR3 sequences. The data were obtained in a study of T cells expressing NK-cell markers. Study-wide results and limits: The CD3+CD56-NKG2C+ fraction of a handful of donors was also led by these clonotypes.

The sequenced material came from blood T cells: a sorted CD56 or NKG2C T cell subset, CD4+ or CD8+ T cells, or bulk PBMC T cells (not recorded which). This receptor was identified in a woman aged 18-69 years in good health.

CDR3: CALQASGNTIYF. This rearrangement joins TRBV6-1 to TRBJ1-3. Germline CDR1 reads MNHNS; CDR2 reads SASEGT. There are 12 residues in the CDR3.